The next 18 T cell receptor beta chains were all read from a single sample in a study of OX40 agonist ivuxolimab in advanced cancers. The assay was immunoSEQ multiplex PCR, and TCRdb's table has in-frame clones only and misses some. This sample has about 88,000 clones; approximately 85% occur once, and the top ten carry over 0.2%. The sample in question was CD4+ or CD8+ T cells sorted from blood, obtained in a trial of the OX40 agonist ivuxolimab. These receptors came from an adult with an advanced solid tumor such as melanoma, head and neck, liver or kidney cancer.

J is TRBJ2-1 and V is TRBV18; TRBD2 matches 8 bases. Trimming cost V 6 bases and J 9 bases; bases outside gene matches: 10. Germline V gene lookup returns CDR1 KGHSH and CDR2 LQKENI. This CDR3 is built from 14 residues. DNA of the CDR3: TGTGCCAGCTCGCCCGGACTAGCCTTAGGTGAGCAGTTCTTC. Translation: CASSPGLALGEQFF.

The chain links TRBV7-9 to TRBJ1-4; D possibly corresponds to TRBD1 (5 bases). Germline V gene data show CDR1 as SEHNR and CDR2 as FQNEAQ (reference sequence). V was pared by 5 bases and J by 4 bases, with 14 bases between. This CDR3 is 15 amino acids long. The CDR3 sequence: CASSARGSLNEKLFF. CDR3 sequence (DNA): TGTGCCAGCAGCGCCCGGGGGTCCCTTAATGAAAAACTGTTTTTT.

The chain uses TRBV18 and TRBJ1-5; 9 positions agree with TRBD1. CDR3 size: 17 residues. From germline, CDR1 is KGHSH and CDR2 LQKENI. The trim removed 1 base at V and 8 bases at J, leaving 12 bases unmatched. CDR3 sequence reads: CASSPQPGTGTGEPQHF. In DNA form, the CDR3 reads TGTGCCAGCTCACCACAGCCCGGGACAGGGACCGGGGAGCCCCAGCATTTT. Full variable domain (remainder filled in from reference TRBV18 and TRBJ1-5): NAGVMQNPRHLVRRRGQEARLRCSPMKGHSHVYWYRQLPEEGLKFMVYLQKENIIDESGMPKERFSAEFPKEGPSILRIQQVVRGDSAAYFCASSPQPGTGTGEPQHFGDGTRLSIL.

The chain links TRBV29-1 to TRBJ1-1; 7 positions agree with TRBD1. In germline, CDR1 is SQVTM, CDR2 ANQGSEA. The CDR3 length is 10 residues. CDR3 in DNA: TGCGGAACAGGGGACACTGAAGCTTTCTTT. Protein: CGTGDTEAFF.

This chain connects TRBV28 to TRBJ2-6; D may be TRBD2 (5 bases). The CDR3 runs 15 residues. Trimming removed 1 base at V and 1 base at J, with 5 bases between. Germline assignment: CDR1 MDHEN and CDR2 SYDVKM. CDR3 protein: CASSLSGSGANVLTF. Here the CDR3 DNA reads TGTGCCAGCAGTTTATCGGGATCTGGGGCCAACGTCCTGACTTTC.

CDR3 coding DNA: TGTGCCTGGGGCCGATGGACTAGGAACACAGATACGCAGTATTTT. Its translation is CAWGRWTRNTDTQYF. The V gene is TRBV30, the J gene TRBJ2-3; 7 bases are shared with TRBD2. The V and J ends lost 5 bases and 2 bases, in that order; junction bases with no gene match: 10. The CDR3 length is 15 residues. Germline assignment: CDR1 GTSNPN and CDR2 SVGIG (reference sequence).

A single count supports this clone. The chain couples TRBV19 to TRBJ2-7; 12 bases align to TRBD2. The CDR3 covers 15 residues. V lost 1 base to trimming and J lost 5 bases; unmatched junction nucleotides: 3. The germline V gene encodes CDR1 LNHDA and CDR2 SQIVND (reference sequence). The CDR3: CASSIGLAGVNEQYF. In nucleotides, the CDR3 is TGTGCCAGTAGTATAGGACTAGCGGGAGTAAACGAGCAGTACTTC.

The CDR3 region is CASSFKGGYNQPQHF. The DNA for the CDR3 is TGCGCCAGCAGCTTTAAGGGAGGCTACAATCAGCCCCAGCATTTT. The rearrangement uses TRBV5-1 and TRBJ1-5; no definite D call. This CDR3 spans 15 amino acids. Germline values: CDR1 SGHRS, CDR2 YFSETQ. The V and J ends lost 2 bases and 3 bases respectively, with 12 bases between them.

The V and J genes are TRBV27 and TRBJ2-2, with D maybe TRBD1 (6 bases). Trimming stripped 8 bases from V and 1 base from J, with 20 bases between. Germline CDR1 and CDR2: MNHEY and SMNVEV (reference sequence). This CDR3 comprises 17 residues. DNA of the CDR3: TGTGCCAGCCTAGCCCGGCCAGGACAGTGGAACACCGGGGAGCTGTTTTTT. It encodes CASLARPGQWNTGELFF.

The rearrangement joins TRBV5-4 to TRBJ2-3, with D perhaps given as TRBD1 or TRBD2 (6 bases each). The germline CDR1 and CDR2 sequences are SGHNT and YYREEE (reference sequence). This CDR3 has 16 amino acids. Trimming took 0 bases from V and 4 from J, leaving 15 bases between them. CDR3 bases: TGTGCCAGCAGCTTGGGTCGGGGGCCGTGGGCAGATACGCAGTATTTT. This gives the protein CASSLGRGPWADTQYF.

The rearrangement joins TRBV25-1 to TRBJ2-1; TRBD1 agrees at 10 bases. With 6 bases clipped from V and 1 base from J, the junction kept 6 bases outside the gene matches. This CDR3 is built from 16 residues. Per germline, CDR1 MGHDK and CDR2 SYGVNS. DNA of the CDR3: TGTGCCAGCAGATCAGGGACAGGGGCATCCTACAATGAGCAGTTCTTC. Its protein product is CASRSGTGASYNEQFF.

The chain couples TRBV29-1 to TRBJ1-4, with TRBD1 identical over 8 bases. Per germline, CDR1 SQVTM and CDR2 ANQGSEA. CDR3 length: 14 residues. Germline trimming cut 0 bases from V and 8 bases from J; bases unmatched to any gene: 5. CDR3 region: CSVEEGQGVEKLFF. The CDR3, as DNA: TGCAGCGTTGAAGAAGGACAGGGAGTCGAAAAACTGTTTTTT. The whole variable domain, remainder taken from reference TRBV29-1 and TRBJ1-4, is SAVISQKPSRDICQRGTSLTIQCQVDSQVTMMFWYRQQPGQSLTLIATANQGSEATYESGFVIDKFPISRPNLTFSTLTVSNMSPEDSSIYLCSVEEGQGVEKLFFGSGTQLSVL.

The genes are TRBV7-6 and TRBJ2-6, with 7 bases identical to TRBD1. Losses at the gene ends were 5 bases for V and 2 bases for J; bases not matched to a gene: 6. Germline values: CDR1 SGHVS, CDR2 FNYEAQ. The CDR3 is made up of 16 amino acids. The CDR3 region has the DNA TGTGCCAGCAGCCAAAACACAGGGGCTGGGGCCAACGTCCTGACTTTC. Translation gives CASSQNTGAGANVLTF.

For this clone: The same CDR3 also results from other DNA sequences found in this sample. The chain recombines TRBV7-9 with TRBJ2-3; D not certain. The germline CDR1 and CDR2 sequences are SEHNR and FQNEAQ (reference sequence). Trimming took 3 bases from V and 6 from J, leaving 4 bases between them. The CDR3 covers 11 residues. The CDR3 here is CASSFTDTQYF. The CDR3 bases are TGTGCCAGCAGCTTTACGGATACGCAGTATTTT.

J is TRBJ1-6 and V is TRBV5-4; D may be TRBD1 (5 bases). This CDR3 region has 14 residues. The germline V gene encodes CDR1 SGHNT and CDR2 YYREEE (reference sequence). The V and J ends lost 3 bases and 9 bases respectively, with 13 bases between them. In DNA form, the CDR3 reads TGTGCCAGCAGCTGGGCAGGGAGCGGTTCACCCCTCCACTTT. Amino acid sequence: CASSWAGSGSPLHF.

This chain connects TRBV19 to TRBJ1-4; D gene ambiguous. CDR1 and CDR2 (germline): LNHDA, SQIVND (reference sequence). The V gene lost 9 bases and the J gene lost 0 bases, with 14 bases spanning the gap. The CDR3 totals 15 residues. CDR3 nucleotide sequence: TGTGCCAGCGCCCTATATTGGTCAACTAATGAAAAACTGTTTTTT. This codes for CASALYWSTNEKLFF. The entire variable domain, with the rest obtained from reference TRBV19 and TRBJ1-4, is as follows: DGGITQSPKYLFRKEGQNVTLSCEQNLNHDAMYWYRQDPGQGLRLIYYSQIVNDFQKGDIAEGYSVSREKKESFPLTVTSAQKNPTAFYLCASALYWSTNEKLFFGSGTQLSVL.

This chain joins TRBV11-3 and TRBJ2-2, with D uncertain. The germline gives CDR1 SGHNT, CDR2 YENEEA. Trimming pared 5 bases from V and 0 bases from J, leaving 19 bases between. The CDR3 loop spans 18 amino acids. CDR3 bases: TGTGCCAGCAGCCCACACCCGGCGGCGGCCACGAACACCGGGGAGCTGTTTTTT. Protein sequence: CASSPHPAAATNTGELFF. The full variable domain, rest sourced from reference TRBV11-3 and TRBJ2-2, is EAGVVQSPRYKIIEKKQPVAFWCNPISGHNTLYWYLQNLGQGPELLIRYENEEAVDDSQLPKDRFSAERLKGVDSTLKIQPAELGDSAVYLCASSPHPAAATNTGELFFGEGSRLTVL.

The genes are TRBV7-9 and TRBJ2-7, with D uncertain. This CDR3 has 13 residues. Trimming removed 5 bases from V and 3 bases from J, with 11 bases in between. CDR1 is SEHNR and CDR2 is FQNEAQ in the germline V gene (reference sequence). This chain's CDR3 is CASSPSGSYEQYV. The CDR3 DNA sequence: TGTGCCAGCAGCCCTAGTGGCAGCTACGAGCAGTACGTC.